This T cell receptor beta chain was found in a study of control samples from healthy donors and cancer patients. The protocol was immunoSEQ multiplex PCR, while the TCRdb copy is restricted to in-frame clones and leaves out a portion. This repertoire shows under 300,000 clones, around 79% found once; its top ten account for about 14%. Germline V gene sequence: CDR1 SEHNR, CDR2 FQNEAQ (reference sequence). The CDR3 loop spans 15 amino acids. V was trimmed by 7 bases and J by 5 bases, leaving 20 bases between them. The source material was PBMCs. This TCR derives from a woman aged 55 to 70 with lung cancer. The chain employs TRBV7-9 and TRBJ2-5; TRBD1 is a possible D gene (6 bases). CDR3 residues: CASTIAPVGGETQYF. The CDR3 DNA is TGTGCCAGCACCATAGCGCCGGTAGGGGGTGAGACCCAGTACTTC.